The next 9 T cell receptor beta chains were all read from a single sample in a study of response to subunit inactivated influenza vaccine. One entry per CDR3 protein, called by TCRdb with MiXCR from the RT-PCR reads. Among hundreds of thousands of distinct CDR3 sequences listed, about 8% were seen once. The sequencing used PBMCs from blood, collected about 23 months after vaccination. Receptor source: a man aged 50 to 69 who received an inactivated influenza vaccine.

This clonotype appeared a few times. This chain uses TRBV11-3 with TRBJ2-4; 9 positions agree with TRBD2. CDR3 length: 14 residues. CDR1 and CDR2 (germline): SGHNT, YENEEA. V shed 4 bases and J 9 bases; nucleotides not matched to a gene: 7. CDR3 DNA sequence: TGTGCCAGCAGCTCCGGGACTAGCTCCAGCATTCAGTACTTC. Its protein is CASSSGTSSSIQYF.

This clonotype was counted a few times. V is TRBV9 and J is TRBJ1-6, with D hard to call. CDR1 is SGDLS and CDR2 is YYNGEE in the germline V gene. The V gene lost 0 bases and the J gene lost 10 bases, with 14 bases spanning the gap. This CDR3 spans 15 amino acids. CDR3 in amino acids: CASSVGVSPRSPLHF. Written as DNA, the CDR3 is TGTGCCAGCAGCGTAGGGGTGTCGCCGAGATCACCCCTCCACTTT.

This clonotype was seen a few times. V and J are TRBV18 and TRBJ2-2; 11 nucleotides align to TRBD2. From germline, CDR1 is KGHSH and CDR2 LQKENI. The CDR3 extends over 16 amino acids. J gave up 6 bases and V 3 bases, and 6 bases lay outside the gene matches. CDR3 amino acids: CASSPTSGINSGELFF. The CDR3 coding sequence is TGTGCCAGCTCACCGACTAGCGGGATAAATTCCGGGGAGCTGTTTTTT.

The chain employs TRBV5-1 and TRBJ2-3; D might be TRBD1 (5 bases). CDR1 and CDR2 (germline): SGHRS, YFSETQ. Deletions cut 4 bases from V and 8 bases from J, with 8 bases between. The CDR3 is made up of 11 amino acids. The CDR3: CASSTQGTQYF. The CDR3 coding sequence is TGCGCCAGCAGCACCCAGGGTACGCAGTATTTT. Complete variable domain (other parts from reference TRBV5-1 and TRBJ2-3): KAGVTQTPRYLIKTRGQQVTLSCSPISGHRSVSWYQQTPGQGLQFLFEYFSETQRNKGNFPGRFSGRQFSNSRSEMNVSTLELGDSALYLCASSTQGTQYFGPGTRLTVL.

A remark on this clonotype: It may be a read error: a sequence one base away is much more abundant. This chain joins TRBV20-1 and TRBJ2-3, with a weak D call TRBD2 (5 bases). The CDR3 is 14 amino acids. CDR1 and CDR2 (germline): DFQATT, SNEGSKA (reference sequence). The CDR3 loop reads CSTRDSASTDTQYF. The CDR3 DNA reads TGCAGTACTAGAGATTCGGCTAGCACAGATACGCAGTATTTT.

This clonotype showed up just a few times. The chain uses TRBV29-1 and TRBJ2-2; 7 bases match TRBD2. The length of the CDR3 is 14 residues. CDR1 and CDR2 from the germline V gene are SQVTM and ANQGSEA. V lost 5 bases to trimming and J lost 5 bases; unmatched junction nucleotides: 8. CDR3: CSVSPGGGTGELFF. In nucleotides, the CDR3 is TGCAGCGTTTCCCCCGGGGGAGGGACCGGGGAGCTGTTTTTT.

The rearrangement uses TRBV20-1 and TRBJ2-7; 8 nucleotides match TRBD1. V trimming: 4 bases; J trimming: 6 bases; junction bases outside the gene matches: 8. This CDR3 spans 13 amino acids. CDR1 and CDR2 from the germline V gene are DFQATT and SNEGSKA (reference sequence). This CDR3 is CSAMRTGKGEQYF. The CDR3, as DNA: TGCAGTGCTATGAGGACAGGGAAGGGCGAGCAGTACTTC.

The CDR3 DNA follows: TGTGCCACCAGTGATTTCGGGGGGGGACGGCAGTTCTTC. It is translated as CATSDFGGGRQFF. The chain is built from TRBV24-1 and TRBJ2-1, with 8 bases fitting TRBD2. CDR1 and CDR2 (germline): KGHDR, SFDVKD. The CDR3 is made up of 13 amino acids. V shed 1 base, J shed 12 bases, and the junction held 4 bases outside the gene matches.

V and J are TRBV6-2 or TRBV6-3 and TRBJ1-5, with TRBD1 matching 10 bases. V was pared by 7 bases and J by 5 bases, with 14 bases of the junction left unmatched. CDR3 length: 17 residues. The germline V gene encodes CDR1 MNHEY and CDR2 SVGEGT. The CDR3 coding sequence is TGTGCCAGCACTACAAGGAGGGGACAGGGGAGAGATCAGCCCCAGCATTTT. As protein: CASTTRRGQGRDQPQHF.